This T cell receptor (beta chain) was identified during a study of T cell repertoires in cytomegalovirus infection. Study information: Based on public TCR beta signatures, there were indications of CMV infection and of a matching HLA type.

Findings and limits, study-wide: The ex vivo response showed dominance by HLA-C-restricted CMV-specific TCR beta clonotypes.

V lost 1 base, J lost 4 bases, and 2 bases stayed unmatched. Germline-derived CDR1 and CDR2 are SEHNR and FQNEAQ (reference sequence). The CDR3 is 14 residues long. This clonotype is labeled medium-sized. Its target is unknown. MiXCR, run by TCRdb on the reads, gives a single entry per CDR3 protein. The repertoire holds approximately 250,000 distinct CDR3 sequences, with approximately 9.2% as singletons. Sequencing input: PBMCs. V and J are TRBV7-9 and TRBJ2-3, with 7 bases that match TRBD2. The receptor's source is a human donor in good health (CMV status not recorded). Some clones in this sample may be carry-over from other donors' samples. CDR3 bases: TGTGCCAGCAGCTTAGATGGACTAGCAGATACGCAGTATTTT. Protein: CASSLDGLADTQYF.